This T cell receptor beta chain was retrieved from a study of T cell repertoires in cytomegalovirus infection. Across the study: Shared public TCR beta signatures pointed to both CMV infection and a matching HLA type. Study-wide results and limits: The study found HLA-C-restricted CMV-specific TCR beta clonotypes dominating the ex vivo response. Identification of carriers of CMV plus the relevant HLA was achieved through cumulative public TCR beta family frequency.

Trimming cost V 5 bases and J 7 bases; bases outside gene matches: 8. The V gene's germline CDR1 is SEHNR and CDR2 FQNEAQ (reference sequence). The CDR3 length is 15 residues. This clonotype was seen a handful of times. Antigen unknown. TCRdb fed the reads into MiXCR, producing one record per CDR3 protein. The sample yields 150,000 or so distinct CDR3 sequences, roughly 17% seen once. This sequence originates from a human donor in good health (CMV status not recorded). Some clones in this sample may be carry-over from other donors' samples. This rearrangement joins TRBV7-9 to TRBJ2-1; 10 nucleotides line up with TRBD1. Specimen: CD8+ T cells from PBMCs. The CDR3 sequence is CASSPLGTGVNEQFF. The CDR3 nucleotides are TGTGCCAGCAGCCCCCTAGGGACAGGGGTAAATGAGCAGTTCTTC. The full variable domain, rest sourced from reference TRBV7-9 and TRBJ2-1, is DTGVSQNPRHKITKRGQNVTFRCDPISEHNRLYWYRQTLGQGPEFLTYFQNEAQLEKSRLLSDRFSAERPKGSFSTLEIQRTEQGDSAMYLCASSPLGTGVNEQFFGPGTRLTVL.